One sample yielded the 18 T cell receptor beta chains listed below, sequenced in a study of breast tumors, draining lymph nodes, adjacent tissues. Breast cancer patients provided tissue from their axillary draining lymph nodes. TCRdb processed the multiplex PCR reads anew with MiXCR; each CDR3 protein has one entry. The table includes 100,000 or so distinct CDR3 sequences, 21% detected once. Sequencing was carried out using axillary lymph node tissue. The source is a female donor with breast cancer. Some clones in this sample may be carry-over from other donors' samples.

The chain combines TRBV5-1 with TRBJ2-7; D is possibly TRBD1 (7 bases). The CDR3 has 16 amino acids. V was shortened by 4 bases and J by 3 bases, with 20 bases between the two germline ends. Germline CDR1 SGHRS, CDR2 YFSETQ. CDR3 DNA sequence: TGCGCCAGCAGCGGGGGGAGGACAGGAGACGTCTACGAGCAGTACTTC. It specifies CASSGGRTGDVYEQYF.

The genes are TRBV2 and TRBJ2-7, with D unclear. V lost 6 bases and J 4 bases, leaving 10 bases between the germline ends. This CDR3 contains 12 residues. Per the germline V gene, CDR1 is SNHLY and CDR2 is FYNNEI. CDR3 loop: CASRGYPYEQYF. DNA of the CDR3: TGTGCCAGCAGGGGGTACCCTTACGAGCAGTACTTC.

This clonotype appeared a few times. This may arise from a read error, as a much more abundant clone is one base away. CDR3 sequence: CGVATWTSGYTGELFF. In DNA form, the CDR3 reads TGCGGCGTCGCAACCTGGACTAGCGGGTACACCGGGGAGCTGTTTTTT. V usage is TRBV29-1 and J usage is TRBJ2-2; 11 positions match TRBD2. From germline, CDR1 is SQVTM and CDR2 ANQGSEA. The CDR3 sequence is 16 residues long.

The J gene is TRBJ1-5, the V gene TRBV20-1; weak D call: TRBD1 (6 bases). Germline V gives CDR1 DFQATT, CDR2 SNEGSKA (reference sequence). The CDR3 loop spans 17 amino acids. Trimming took 4 bases from V and 6 from J, leaving 25 bases between them. The CDR3 sequence: CSAKDQSKQGRGQPQHF. The CDR3 nucleotides read TGCAGTGCTAAAGACCAGTCAAAACAGGGTAGGGGTCAGCCCCAGCATTTT.

This clonotype was seen ten or more times. The chain couples TRBV6-2 or TRBV6-3 to TRBJ1-5; a weak D match, TRBD1 (5 bases). Germline lookup yields CDR1 MNHEY and CDR2 SVGEGT. Trimming removed 2 bases from V and 0 bases from J, with 17 bases in between. CDR3 length: 18 amino acids. CDR3 loop: CASSYPETEDYSNQPQHF. CDR3 coding DNA: TGTGCCAGCAGTTACCCAGAGACAGAGGACTATAGCAATCAGCCCCAGCATTTT.

This clonotype was detected ten times or more. The chain employs TRBV18 and TRBJ2-7, with D possibly called TRBD1 or TRBD2 (5 bases each). Per germline, CDR1 KGHSH and CDR2 LQKENI. The CDR3 sequence is 13 residues long. Trimming left V 2 bases short and J 3 bases short, with 8 bases between. CDR3 sequence: CASSPMGVYEQYF. In DNA, the CDR3 is TGTGCCAGCTCACCAATGGGGGTCTACGAGCAGTACTTC.

This clonotype appeared a few times. A much larger clone differs by one base, so this may be a read error. V usage is TRBV6-1 and J usage is TRBJ2-7; 12 nucleotides align to TRBD2. CDR3 length: 15 residues. Germline loops: CDR1 MNHNS, CDR2 SASEGT. J was trimmed by 7 bases and V by 6 bases; bases with no gene match: 10. CDR3 DNA sequence: TGTGCCAGCAGACCCACTAGCGGGAGGCCGGAGGAGCAGTACTTC. Encoded protein: CASRPTSGRPEEQYF.

This clonotype occurred many times. The chain couples TRBV28 to TRBJ2-5, with D perhaps matching TRBD2 (6 bases). Trimming shortened V by 7 bases and J by 1 base, and 16 bases separated the two germline ends. The CDR3 runs 15 residues. Per germline, CDR1 MDHEN and CDR2 SYDVKM. CDR3 sequence reads: CASTLIGGTQETQYF. The CDR3 DNA follows: TGTGCCAGCACTCTAATCGGGGGAACCCAAGAGACCCAGTACTTC.

Concerning this clonotype: No conserved phenylalanine or tryptophan ends this CDR3, so it is likely a read error. The limits of the CDR3 on the DNA are not certain, so only TCRdb's listed CDR3 is given. The chain carries TRBV5-4 and TRBJ1-2. Germline V CDR1 and CDR2: SGHNT, YYREEE (reference sequence). The CDR3 is 16 residues long, ends included. Here the CDR3 reads CASSAHTAFDVYGCTL.

A word on this clonotype: A clone one base away is much larger, so this may be a read error. The chain has TRBV3-1 and TRBJ2-1; 7 bases match TRBD2. Germline V lookup: CDR1 LGHDT, CDR2 YNNKEL (reference sequence). The CDR3 spans 12 residues. CDR3 protein: CACSQLAREQFF. CDR3 nucleotides: TGTGCCTGCAGCCAACTAGCGCGTGAGCAGTTCTTC.

Only a few counts were recorded for this clonotype. The genes are TRBV28 and TRBJ2-7; D could derive from TRBD1 or TRBD2 (6 bases each). Germline loops: CDR1 MDHEN, CDR2 SYDVKM. This CDR3 contains 14 residues. V was pared by 6 bases and J by 2 bases, with 14 bases between. In DNA, the CDR3 is TGTGCCAGCAGCCCGGGGGCAGCCCCCTACGAGCAGTACTTC. Translated, it gives CASSPGAAPYEQYF.

A remark on this clonotype: This may be a read error: a much more frequent sequence differs by one nucleotide. The chain recombines TRBV7-9 with TRBJ1-4; D is unclear. The CDR3 has 15 residues. Per germline, CDR1 SEHNR and CDR2 FQNEAQ (reference sequence). As DNA, the CDR3 is TGTGCCAGCAGTTTAACATACGGGCAGACGGAAAAACTGGTTTTT. This translates into CASSLTYGQTEKLVF.

The V and J genes are TRBV28 and TRBJ1-5; 7 bases agree with TRBD1. The germline CDR1 and CDR2 sequences are MDHEN and SYDVKM. CDR3 length: 13 amino acids. J gave up 5 bases and V 7 bases, and 5 bases lay outside the gene matches. Here the CDR3 DNA reads TGTGCCAGCACCCCGACAGGGCATCAGCCCCAGCATTTT. Its translation: CASTPTGHQPQHF.

V and J are TRBV6-2 or TRBV6-3 and TRBJ1-3; D uncertain. Trimming took off 2 bases at V and 7 bases at J, with 15 bases between the two ends. This CDR3 comprises 15 residues. In germline, CDR1 is MNHEY, CDR2 SVGEGT. DNA of the CDR3: TGTGCCAGCAGTTACGGTGGAAGCCTAGGGAACACCATATATTTT. Protein: CASSYGGSLGNTIYF.

This clonotype was counted ten times or more. The rearrangement joins TRBV29-1 to TRBJ2-7; weak D call: TRBD1 (6 bases). Per germline, CDR1 SQVTM and CDR2 ANQGSEA. The V end was cut by 3 bases, the J end by 4 bases, with 7 bases between. CDR3 length: 11 residues. Here the CDR3 reads CSVDRGYEQYF. CDR3 in DNA: TGCAGCGTTGACAGGGGATACGAGCAGTACTTC.

This clonotype was recorded many times. The chain combines TRBV12-3 or TRBV12-4 with TRBJ2-2; no firm D call. Trimming shortened V by 3 bases and J by 7 bases, and 18 bases separated the two germline ends. CDR3 length equals 16 residues. The CDR3 nucleotides read TGTGCCAGCAGTTTCCACGCAGTCGTTGGGAACGGGGAGCTGTTTTTT. It encodes CASSFHAVVGNGELFF.

This clonotype was picked up many times. V usage is TRBV6-5 and J usage is TRBJ2-7; 7 nucleotides line up with TRBD2. The V gene's germline CDR1 is MNHEY and CDR2 SVGAGI. The CDR3 extends over 17 amino acids. The junction had 8 bases not matched to a gene; V was cut back by 0 bases and J by 0 bases. The CDR3 nucleotides read TGTGCCAGCAGTTACTCCCCTTTTGGCGGGAGCTCCTACGAGCAGTACTTC. Translating gives CASSYSPFGGSSYEQYF.

This clonotype is medium-sized. The chain uses TRBV20-1 and TRBJ2-7, with TRBD1 identical over 7 bases. From germline, CDR1 is DFQATT and CDR2 SNEGSKA (reference sequence). The CDR3 covers 12 residues. V lost 5 bases and J lost 3; bases outside the gene matches: 4. For the CDR3, the DNA is TGCAGTGCTCGAGGGGGCCTCTACGAGCAGTACTTC. It translates to CSARGGLYEQYF.